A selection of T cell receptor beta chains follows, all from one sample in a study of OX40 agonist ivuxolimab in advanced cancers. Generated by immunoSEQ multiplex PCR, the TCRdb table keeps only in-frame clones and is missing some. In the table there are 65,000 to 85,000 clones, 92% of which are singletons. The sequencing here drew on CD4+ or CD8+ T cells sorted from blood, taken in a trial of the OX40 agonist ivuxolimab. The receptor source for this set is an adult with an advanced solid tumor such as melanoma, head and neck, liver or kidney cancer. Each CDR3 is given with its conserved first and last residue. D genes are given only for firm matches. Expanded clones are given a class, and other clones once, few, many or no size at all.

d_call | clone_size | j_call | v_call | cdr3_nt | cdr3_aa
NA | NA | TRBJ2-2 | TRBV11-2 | TGTGCCAGCAGCCGCTCCGGGACCCAAATAACCGGGGAGCTGTTTTTT | CASSRSGTQITGELFF
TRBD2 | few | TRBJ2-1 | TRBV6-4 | TGTGCCAGCAGTGACTCGATTAACTCCGCTAGCGGGGGGGCCGGTGAGCAGTTCTTC | CASSDSINSASGGAGEQFF
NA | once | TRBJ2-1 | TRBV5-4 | TGTGCCAGCAGCTTGGGACTAGGGGGTCGGGATGAGCAGTTCTTC | CASSLGLGGRDEQFF
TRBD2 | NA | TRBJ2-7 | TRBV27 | TGTGCCAGCAGCCTCGGACTAGCGGGGGGCTACGAGCAGTACTTC | CASSLGLAGGYEQYF
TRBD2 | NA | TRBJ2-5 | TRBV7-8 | TGTGCCAGCAGCTCGCAGGAATACGGGGGGGCCCCACTGGAGACCCAGTACTTC | CASSSQEYGGAPLETQYF
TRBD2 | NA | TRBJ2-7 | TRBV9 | TGTGCCAGCAGCGTAGGCGGCGGCGGGGGTATGTACGAGCAGTACTTC | CASSVGGGGGMYEQYF
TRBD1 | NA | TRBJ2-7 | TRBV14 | TGTGCCAGCAGCCAGACAGGGGTGGGTTACGAGCAGTACTTC | CASSQTGVGYEQYF
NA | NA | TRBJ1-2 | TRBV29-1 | TGCAGCGTCAACTATGGCTACACCTTC | CSVNYGYTF
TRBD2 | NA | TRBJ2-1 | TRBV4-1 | TGCGCCAGCAGCCAAGAGGAACTAGCGGTCTACAATGAGCAGTTCTTC | CASSQEELAVYNEQFF
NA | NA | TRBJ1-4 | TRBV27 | TGTGCCAGCAGATTGGGAGAGAAACTGTTTTTT | CASRLGEKLFF
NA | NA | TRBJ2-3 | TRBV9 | TGTGCCAGCAGCCCCTATCCGGGGGGCACAGATACGCAGTATTTT | CASSPYPGGTDTQYF
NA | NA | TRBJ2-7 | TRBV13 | TGTGCCAGCAGCTTTACCGGGACACCTGACCACGAGCAGTACTTC | CASSFTGTPDHEQYF
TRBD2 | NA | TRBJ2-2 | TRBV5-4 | TGTGCCAGCAGCTTGGGGGGGATAGCGGGCCCGAACACCGGGGAGCTGTTTTTT | CASSLGGIAGPNTGELFF
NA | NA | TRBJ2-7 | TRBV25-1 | TGTGCCAGCAGTGCTCGCGAGCAGTACTTC | CASSAREQYF
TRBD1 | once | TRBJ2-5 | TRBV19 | TGTGCCAGTAGTATTGGGACAGGGGGCTGGGAGACCCAGTACTTC | CASSIGTGGWETQYF
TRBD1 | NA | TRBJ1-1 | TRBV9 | TGTGCCAGCAGCGTAGGGCAGGGACAGGGTATCACTGAAGCTTTCTTT | CASSVGQGQGITEAFF
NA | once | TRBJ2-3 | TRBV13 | TGTGCCAGCAGCCCCCCCGCACCTAGCACAGATACGCAGTATTTT | CASSPPAPSTDTQYF
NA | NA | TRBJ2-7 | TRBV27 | TGTGCCAGCAGTTTGGGAGACTCCTACGAGCAGTACTTC | CASSLGDSYEQYF
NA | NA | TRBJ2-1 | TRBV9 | TGTGCCAGCAGCCCACCGTCTCTCGCGGGGGCCTCCTACAATGAGCAGTTCTTC | CASSPPSLAGASYNEQFF
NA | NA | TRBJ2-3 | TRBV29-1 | TGCAGCGTAGTATACTCTGGGGATACGCAGTATTTT | CSVVYSGDTQYF
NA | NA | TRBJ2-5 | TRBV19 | TGTGCCAGTAGTCTAGGAAGTTCTGCGGAGACCCAGTACTTC | CASSLGSSAETQYF
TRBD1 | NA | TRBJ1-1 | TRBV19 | TGTGCCAGTAGTCTGACAGGGGTTGGAACTGAAGCTTTCTTT | CASSLTGVGTEAFF
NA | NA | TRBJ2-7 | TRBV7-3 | TGTGCCAGCAGCCCAGACAGGAGCTCCTACGAGCAGTACTTC | CASSPDRSSYEQYF
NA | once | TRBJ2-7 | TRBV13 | TGTGCCAGCAGCTTAGAGGGGCCTTCCTACGAGCAGTACTTC | CASSLEGPSYEQYF
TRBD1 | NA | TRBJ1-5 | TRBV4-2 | TGTGCCAGCAGCCACCCCACGGGGACAGGGGATCAGCCCCAGCATTTT | CASSHPTGTGDQPQHF